This paragraph covers one T cell receptor (beta chain) sequence. CDR3 length: 16 amino acids. CDR1 MNHNS and CDR2 SASEGT come from the germline V gene. The V segment lost 2 bases and the J segment 4 bases; nucleotides outside the gene matches: 5. The sample originates from a study of early T cells in non-severe SARS-CoV-2 infection. cDNA molecules, individually, were tagged with unique molecular identifiers. Using its own MiXCR run on the 5' RACE reads, TCRdb lists one record per CDR3 protein. Of about 50,000 distinct CDR3 sequences listed, 6.2% were seen once; the top ten hold under 8%. The TCR was taken from an adult who was a healthcare worker with PCR-confirmed SARS-CoV-2 infection or an uninfected control (not recorded which). The gene calls are TRBV6-1 and TRBJ2-1; 10 positions agree with TRBD2. The sequenced sample was whole blood, obtained at baseline. CDR3 sequence reads: CASSEFVAGGYNEQFF. CDR3 nucleotides: TGTGCCAGCAGTGAATTTGTAGCGGGAGGATACAATGAGCAGTTCTTC.